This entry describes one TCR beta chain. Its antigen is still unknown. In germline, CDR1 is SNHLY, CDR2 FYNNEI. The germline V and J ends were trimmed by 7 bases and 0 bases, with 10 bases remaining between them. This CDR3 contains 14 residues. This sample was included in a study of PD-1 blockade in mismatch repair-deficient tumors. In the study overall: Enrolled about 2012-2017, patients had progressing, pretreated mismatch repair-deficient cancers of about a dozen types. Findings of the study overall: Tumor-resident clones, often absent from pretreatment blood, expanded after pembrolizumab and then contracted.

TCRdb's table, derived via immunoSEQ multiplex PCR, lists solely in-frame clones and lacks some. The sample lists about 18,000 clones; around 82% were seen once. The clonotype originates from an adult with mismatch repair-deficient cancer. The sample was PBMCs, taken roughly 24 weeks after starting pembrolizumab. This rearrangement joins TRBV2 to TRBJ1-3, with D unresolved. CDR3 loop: CASKPTVSGNTIYF. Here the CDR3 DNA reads TGTGCCAGCAAACCCACGGTCTCTGGAAACACCATATATTTT.